One and the same sample provided the 23 T cell receptor beta chains below, sequenced in a study of shared clonotypes between healthy human individuals. The repertoire was sequenced with immunoSEQ multiplex PCR; TCRdb's copy has only in-frame clones and lacks some. The sample includes under 2,000,000 clones, about 95% of them seen just once. The naive CD8 population came from CD45RO-negative cells selected for CCR7, without terminally differentiated effector memory CD45RA+ cells. Sequenced input: naive CD8+ T cells sorted from blood. The source is a man aged 18 to 29 in good health.

The chain couples TRBV9 to TRBJ2-1, with a weak D call TRBD2 (6 bases). This CDR3 contains 14 residues. Trimming left V 7 bases short and J 9 bases short, with 20 bases between. The germline CDR1 and CDR2 sequences are SGDLS and YYNGEE. CDR3 nucleotides: TGTGCCAGCTCCTGGAGGGAGGTAGGTCCTGAGCAGTTCTTC. It encodes CASSWREVGPEQFF.

As DNA, the CDR3 is TGTGCCAGCAGCACGACCGGGACAGTGTTTGGCTACACCTTC. Residues: CASSTTGTVFGYTF. The rearrangement uses TRBV27 and TRBJ1-2, with TRBD1 identical over 7 bases. V lost 6 bases, J lost 7 bases, and 11 bases stayed unmatched. The CDR3 totals 14 residues. Germline assignment: CDR1 MNHEY and CDR2 SMNVEV (reference sequence).

This chain uses TRBV6-5 with TRBJ1-3; D is possibly TRBD1 (5 bases). V shed 6 bases and J shed 4 bases, with 13 bases lying between them. Germline V gives CDR1 MNHEY, CDR2 SVGAGI. The CDR3 totals 14 residues. This CDR3 is CASSTRGRGNTIYF. CDR3 nucleotide sequence: TGTGCCAGCAGCACGCGGGGACGAGGAAACACCATATATTTT.

The chain combines TRBV5-8 with TRBJ1-2; TRBD1 might be the D (5 bases). The CDR3 spans 15 residues. V lost 0 bases and J 7 bases, leaving 16 bases between the germline ends. Germline assignment: CDR1 SGHTS and CDR2 YDEGEE. DNA for the CDR3: TGTGCCAGCAGCTTGGAATCAGGGTTTAAGGGTGGCTACACCTTC. Translated: CASSLESGFKGGYTF.

About this clone: This same CDR3 is encoded by further DNA sequences in the sample. The rearrangement links TRBV9 to TRBJ2-7; possibly TRBD2 for D (5 bases). The CDR3 totals 14 residues. Trimming cost V 0 bases and J 2 bases, with 9 bases left between them. The germline V gene encodes CDR1 SGDLS and CDR2 YYNGEE. The CDR3 region has the DNA TGTGCCAGCAGCGTAGGTGGAGGTACCTACGAGCAGTACTTC. Amino acid sequence: CASSVGGGTYEQYF.

V usage is TRBV10-3 and J usage is TRBJ2-7; a possible D gene is TRBD1 (5 bases). V lost 3 bases, J lost 0 bases, and 6 bases lay in between. CDR3 length: 13 amino acids. The germline gives CDR1 ENHRY, CDR2 SYGVKD. The CDR3 sequence: CAISEGASYEQYF. DNA of the CDR3: TGTGCCATCAGTGAAGGGGCCTCCTACGAGCAGTACTTC.

With respect to this clone: This specimen includes other DNA sequences encoding the same CDR3. V is TRBV29-1 and J is TRBJ2-1; 9 positions match TRBD1. With V trimmed by 6 bases and J by 3 bases, 6 bases remained unmatched. This CDR3 comprises 14 residues. CDR1 and CDR2 (germline): SQVTM, ANQGSEA. CDR3 residues: CSVEGQGNYNEQFF. The CDR3 region has the DNA TGCAGCGTGGAGGGACAGGGAAACTACAATGAGCAGTTCTTC.

This rearrangement joins TRBV19 to TRBJ2-2; D gene ambiguous. Germline V CDR1 and CDR2: LNHDA, SQIVND (reference sequence). The CDR3 covers 14 residues. V gave up 3 bases and J gave up 5 bases, with 10 bases separating them. CDR3 residues: CASSIYLDTGELFF. The DNA for the CDR3 is TGTGCCAGTAGTATTTATCTAGATACCGGGGAGCTGTTTTTT. The full variable domain, with the rest looked up from reference TRBV19 and TRBJ2-2, is DGGITQSPKYLFRKEGQNVTLSCEQNLNHDAMYWYRQDPGQGLRLIYYSQIVNDFQKGDIAEGYSVSREKKESFPLTVTSAQKNPTAFYLCASSIYLDTGELFFGEGSRLTVL.

The CDR3 DNA reads TGTGCCAGCAGTTACTCCATTGCGGGAGCTGCAGATACGCAGTATTTT. As protein: CASSYSIAGAADTQYF. The V call is TRBV6-6, the J call TRBJ2-3; 7 nucleotides align to TRBD2. CDR3 length equals 16 residues. V shed 0 bases, J shed 4 bases, and the junction held 7 bases outside the gene matches. CDR1 and CDR2 from the germline V gene are MNHNY and SVGAGI (reference sequence).

This chain links TRBV6-6 with TRBJ2-7; D uncertain. With 6 bases removed from V and 7 bases from J, the gap between germline ends came to 7 bases. Germline CDR1 and CDR2: MNHNY and SVGAGI (reference sequence). CDR3 size: 10 residues. DNA for the CDR3: TGTGCCAGCAGCGATCTAGAGCAGTACTTC. This sequence encodes CASSDLEQYF.

V is TRBV7-9 and J is TRBJ1-5, with D possibly matching TRBD1 (5 bases). The CDR3 extends over 16 amino acids. Between the trimmed V and J ends, which lost 1 base and 0 bases, there was a span of 10 bases. Per the germline V gene, CDR1 is SEHNR and CDR2 is FQNEAQ (reference sequence). The CDR3 here is CASSLGAQGSNQPQHF. Here the CDR3 DNA reads TGTGCCAGCAGCTTAGGGGCCCAGGGTAGCAATCAGCCCCAGCATTTT.

V gene TRBV27 combines with J gene TRBJ2-5; D unclear. V was clipped by 8 bases and J by 13 bases, with 17 bases between them. Per the germline V gene, CDR1 is MNHEY and CDR2 is SMNVEV (reference sequence). The CDR3 sequence is 11 residues long. CDR3 nucleotide sequence: TGTGCCAGCTACCAGGCCTCGCGGTGGTACTTC. Translating gives CASYQASRWYF.

The chain recombines TRBV28 with TRBJ2-7; no clear D gene. CDR1 MDHEN and CDR2 SYDVKM come from the germline V gene. The CDR3 loop spans 13 amino acids. Trimming removed 4 bases at V and 1 base at J, with 8 bases between. This CDR3 is CASSWTESYEQYF. The CDR3 coding sequence is TGTGCCAGCAGTTGGACGGAATCCTACGAGCAGTACTTC.

The chain has TRBV25-1 and TRBJ2-7, with unresolved D. Germline V gives CDR1 MGHDK, CDR2 SYGVNS. There are 11 residues in the CDR3. With 6 bases removed from V and 3 bases from J, the gap between germline ends came to 6 bases. CDR3 DNA: TGTGCCAGCAGAAATGGCTACGAGCAGTACTTC. Protein product: CASRNGYEQYF.

The chain employs TRBV9 and TRBJ2-3; D possibly uses TRBD1 or TRBD2 (5 bases each). CDR1 is SGDLS and CDR2 is YYNGEE in the germline V gene. This CDR3 is 15 amino acids long. V gave up 0 bases and J gave up 1 base, with 9 bases separating them. As DNA, the CDR3 is TGTGCCAGCAGCGTAGTGGGGACGGGCACAGATACGCAGTATTTT. This translates into CASSVVGTGTDTQYF. Filled out from reference TRBV9 and TRBJ2-3, the complete variable domain reads DSGVTQTPKHLITATGQRVTLRCSPRSGDLSVYWYQQSLDQGLQFLIQYYNGEERAKGNILERFSAQQFPDLHSELNLSSLELGDSALYFCASSVVGTGTDTQYFGPGTRLTVL.

This clone was seen a single time. The chain recombines TRBV9 with TRBJ1-2, with D possibly being TRBD1 (5 bases). CDR1 is SGDLS, CDR2 YYNGEE, per germline. The CDR3 sequence is 15 residues long. V was cut by 5 bases and J by 4 bases, with 18 bases left in between. The CDR3 nucleotides are TGTGCCAGCAGACGTCCAGAGGGGCTAGGCTATGGCTACACCTTC. It codes for CASRRPEGLGYGYTF.

The chain links TRBV7-9 to TRBJ2-7; TRBD1 aligns across 9 bases. V dropped 4 bases and J dropped 0; count of bases not matched to a gene: 10. Per germline, CDR1 SEHNR and CDR2 FQNEAQ (reference sequence). CDR3 size: 17 residues. CDR3 DNA: TGTGCCAGCAGCTCTCCAACAGGGGGCGGGGGCTCCTACGAGCAGTACTTC. The encoded protein is CASSSPTGGGGSYEQYF.

In the case of this clone: In the same sample, other DNA sequences code for this CDR3. The gene calls are TRBV2 and TRBJ2-7; D call uncertain. Germline-derived CDR1 and CDR2 are SNHLY and FYNNEI. The CDR3 has 12 amino acids. Trimming stripped 3 bases from V and 2 bases from J, with 5 bases between. CDR3 loop: CASSDRPYEQYF. For the CDR3, the DNA is TGTGCCAGCAGTGATCGACCCTACGAGCAGTACTTC.

The CDR3 loop reads CASSSLAGQSTDTQYF. CDR3 DNA: TGTGCCAGCAGTTCTCTAGCGGGACAAAGCACAGATACGCAGTATTTT. The rearrangement joins TRBV28 to TRBJ2-3, with 9 nucleotides matching TRBD2. Germline V CDR1 and CDR2: MDHEN, SYDVKM. This CDR3 is built from 16 residues. Losses at the gene ends were 4 bases for V and 0 bases for J; bases not matched to a gene: 5.

The V gene is TRBV27, the J gene TRBJ2-5; D possibly uses TRBD1 or TRBD2 (5 bases each). V was clipped by 0 bases and J by 3 bases, with 11 bases between them. Germline CDR1 and CDR2: MNHEY and SMNVEV (reference sequence). The CDR3 has 15 residues. CDR3: CASSLSPGRKETQYF. The CDR3 bases are TGTGCCAGCAGTTTATCCCCAGGGAGAAAAGAGACCCAGTACTTC.

The chain joins TRBV11-2 to TRBJ2-5; a weak D match, TRBD2 (7 bases). The CDR3 runs 15 residues. Looked up from germline, CDR1 is SGHAT and CDR2 is FQNNGV. V lost 1 base and J 6 bases, leaving 15 bases between the germline ends. The CDR3 DNA reads as TGTGCCAGCAGCTTAGCGGGGGGCTCCTTGAAGACCCAGTACTTC. This sequence encodes CASSLAGGSLKTQYF.

Worth noting for this clone: The junction does not match germline at one end; this may be a read error. This chain links TRBV7-9 with TRBJ2-7, with TRBD1 matching 7 bases. There are 12 residues in the CDR3. Germline V gene sequence: CDR1 SEHNR, CDR2 FQNEAQ (reference sequence). The CDR3 sequence: CASSLSGDSPFF. As DNA, the CDR3 is TGTGCCAGCAGCTTATCCGGGGACAGCCCTTTTTTC.

This clone was seen just once. The genes are TRBV27 and TRBJ2-1; D possibly corresponds to TRBD2 (5 bases). The CDR3 contains 15 residues. CDR1 and CDR2 from the germline V gene are MNHEY and SMNVEV (reference sequence). Trimming stripped 7 bases from V and 0 bases from J, with 13 bases between. In DNA, the CDR3 is TGTGCCAGCATTAAGCGGTCTAGCTCCTACAATGAGCAGTTCTTC. Translation: CASIKRSSSYNEQFF.